These T cell receptor beta chains were read from a single sample in a study of naive and memory T cell subsets. TCRdb reanalysed the UMI-ligation and nested PCR reads using MiXCR and keeps one entry per CDR3 protein. The sample records roughly 80,000 distinct CDR3 sequences, about 9.9% being singletons. Sequenced sample: naive CD8+ T cells from blood. The receptors here all came from a human donor in good health. Both conserved end residues are part of each CDR3. D genes are given only for firm matches. The size field is filled for only some rows; it gives once, few, many or a size class.

>-|TRBV7-9|-|TRBJ2-7
CASSGGTFGQYF
TGTGCCAGCAGCGGCGGGACATTCGGGCAGTACTTC
>few|TRBV7-9|TRBD2|TRBJ2-1
CASSLFSGSYNEQFF
TGTGCCAGCAGCTTATTTAGCGGGAGTTACAATGAGCAGTTCTTC
>-|TRBV4-1|TRBD2|TRBJ2-2
CASSELAGGLTGELFF
TGCGCCAGCAGCGAACTAGCGGGAGGTTTGACCGGGGAGCTGTTTTTT
>-|TRBV2|-|TRBJ1-4
CASSFSRERANEKLFF
TGTGCCAGCAGTTTTTCTCGGGAGAGAGCTAATGAAAAACTGTTTTTT
>many|TRBV10-3|-|TRBJ1-2
CAISGQSYGYTF
TGTGCCATCAGTGGACAGTCCTATGGCTACACCTTC
>-|TRBV12-3/TRBV12-4|TRBD1|TRBJ1-1
CASSLRDSNTEAFF
TGTGCCAGCAGTTTACGGGACAGCAACACTGAAGCTTTCTTT
>-|TRBV9|-|TRBJ1-1
CASSVTVNTEAFF
TGTGCCAGCAGCGTAACAGTGAACACTGAAGCTTTCTTT
>-|TRBV7-3|TRBD2|TRBJ2-3
CASSLVAGGPRDTQYF
TGTGCCAGCAGCTTAGTAGCGGGAGGCCCTCGGGATACGCAGTATTTT
>many|TRBV24-1|-|TRBJ2-2
CATSDLLGGANTGELFF
TGTGCCACCAGTGATTTGTTGGGGGGCGCCAACACCGGGGAGCTGTTTTTT
>many|TRBV12-3/TRBV12-4|-|TRBJ2-3
CASSFASSTDTQYF
TGTGCCAGCAGTTTCGCATCTAGCACAGATACGCAGTATTTT
>few|TRBV5-6|TRBD2|TRBJ2-1
CASSLEREAELNEQFF
TGTGCCAGCAGCTTGGAGCGGGAGGCGGAATTGAATGAGCAGTTCTTC